Below, 15 T cell receptor beta chains from the same sample are listed, as sequenced in a study of shared clonotypes between healthy human individuals. The assay was immunoSEQ multiplex PCR, and TCRdb's table has in-frame clones only and misses some. Of roughly 2,500,000 clones listed, over 85% are singletons. Sequenced material: naive CD4+ T cells from PBMCs. Subset in this sample: CD45RA+ positively selected. Receptors originate from a man aged 18 to 30 in good health. Some clones in this sample may be carry-over from other donors' samples.

The chain has TRBV28 and TRBJ2-2; no definite D call. The CDR3 sequence is 14 residues long. Germline V gene lookup returns CDR1 MDHEN and CDR2 SYDVKM. The germline V and J ends were trimmed by 3 bases and 4 bases, with 9 bases remaining between them. The CDR3 bases are TGTGCCAGCAGTTTTGAGACCTTCACCGGGGAGCTGTTTTTT. Its protein product is CASSFETFTGELFF.

The chain uses TRBV4-2 and TRBJ1-2; D might be TRBD1 (6 bases). V was clipped by 5 bases and J by 3 bases, with 10 bases between them. Germline CDR1 and CDR2: LGHNA and YNFKEQ. CDR3 length: 13 residues. CDR3 residues: CASSEQGDYGYTF. In DNA, the CDR3 is TGTGCCAGCAGCGAACAGGGCGACTATGGCTACACCTTC.

This sequence joins TRBV5-6 and TRBJ2-7; 7 bases match TRBD2. V was pared by 0 bases and J by 3 bases, with 9 bases of the junction left unmatched. This CDR3 is built from 16 residues. CDR1 is SGHDT and CDR2 is YYEEEE in the germline V gene. This CDR3 is CASSLAVGGLFYEQYF. The CDR3 coding sequence is TGTGCCAGCAGCTTGGCGGTGGGAGGGCTTTTCTACGAGCAGTACTTC.

The chain is built from TRBV4-2 and TRBJ2-7; unclear D gene. Germline V gives CDR1 LGHNA, CDR2 YNFKEQ. With 4 bases removed from V and 2 bases from J, the gap between germline ends came to 18 bases. The CDR3 consists of 16 residues. The CDR3 sequence is CASSLTTPAAPYEQYF. The CDR3 DNA sequence: TGTGCCAGCAGCCTCACCACCCCGGCGGCTCCCTACGAGCAGTACTTC.

The chain joins TRBV15 to TRBJ2-1; tentative D call: TRBD1 (5 bases). Germline V gene sequence: CDR1 LNHNV, CDR2 YYDKDF (reference sequence). The V and J ends lost 6 bases and 6 bases respectively, with 18 bases between them. The CDR3 runs to 15 residues. This chain's CDR3 is CATSDQGGLANEQFF. CDR3 DNA: TGTGCCACCAGTGACCAGGGTGGATTGGCCAATGAGCAGTTCTTC.

The chain employs TRBV9 and TRBJ1-1; D gene unclear. Trimming pared 0 bases from V and 3 bases from J, leaving 18 bases between. This CDR3 spans 17 amino acids. Germline V CDR1 and CDR2: SGDLS, YYNGEE. The CDR3 is CASSVDPFGPRDTEAFF. CDR3 in DNA: TGTGCCAGCAGCGTAGATCCCTTCGGGCCGAGGGACACTGAAGCTTTCTTT.

V gene TRBV14 combines with J gene TRBJ1-2, with TRBD1 identical over 7 bases. Germline CDR1 SGHDN, CDR2 FVKESK. V lost 0 bases to trimming and J lost 7 bases; unmatched junction nucleotides: 5. The length of the CDR3 is 14 residues. CDR3 nucleotide sequence: TGTGCCAGCAGCCAAGAGACAGGGACTGCTGGCTACACCTTC. It specifies CASSQETGTAGYTF.

This clone was detected once. This chain uses TRBV7-2 with TRBJ2-1; D ambiguous. From germline, CDR1 is SGHTA and CDR2 FQGNSA. With 5 bases removed from V and 7 bases from J, the gap between germline ends came to 18 bases. The CDR3 is made up of 15 amino acids. CDR3 residues: CASSLLRLVRNEQFF. The CDR3, as DNA: TGTGCCAGCAGCCTCCTCAGGCTCGTTAGGAATGAGCAGTTCTTC.

This chain connects TRBV10-1 to TRBJ1-2; a weak D match, TRBD1 (5 bases). The CDR3 is made up of 11 amino acids. The V end lost 0 bases, the J end lost 14 bases, and 10 bases lay between the germline ends. Germline V gene data show CDR1 as WNHNN and CDR2 as SYGVQD (reference sequence). This chain's CDR3 is CASSESGPATF. The CDR3, as DNA: TGCGCCAGCAGTGAGTCGGGACCCGCTACCTTC.

V usage is TRBV5-1 and J usage is TRBJ2-5; a possible D gene is TRBD2 (7 bases). Deletions cut 0 bases from V and 5 bases from J, with 20 bases between. Germline V gives CDR1 SGHRS, CDR2 YFSETQ. This CDR3 contains 17 residues. The CDR3, as DNA: TGCGCCAGCAGCTTGGCCGGGGGGCCGGGGTCCGGGGAGACCCAGTACTTC. This translates into CASSLAGGPGSGETQYF.

CDR3 in DNA: TGTGCCAGCAGCCCGGGCTCAATTGAAAAACTGTTTTTT. Translation gives CASSPGSIEKLFF. The chain links TRBV7-2 to TRBJ1-4; D is uncertain. Germline assignment: CDR1 SGHTA and CDR2 FQGNSA. This CDR3 is 13 amino acids long. V lost 5 bases and J 7 bases, leaving 11 bases between the germline ends.

This clone was counted between two and nine times. CDR3 region: CASSQMIGTHAFF. CDR3 DNA sequence: TGTGCCAGCAGCCAAATGATCGGGACTCACGCTTTCTTT. This chain joins TRBV14 and TRBJ1-1, with D possibly TRBD1 on 5 matching bases. The CDR3 covers 13 residues. The V gene's germline CDR1 is SGHDN and CDR2 FVKESK. The V gene lost 2 bases and the J gene lost 11 bases, with 15 bases spanning the gap.

CDR3 bases: TGTGCCAGTAGTATAAGCGGGAGGGCCCCCGGGGAGCTGTTTTTT. Encoded protein: CASSISGRAPGELFF. V and J are TRBV19 and TRBJ2-2, with 10 bases aligning to TRBD2. V was pared by 2 bases and J by 6 bases, with 3 bases of the junction left unmatched. The CDR3 totals 15 residues. Per germline, CDR1 LNHDA and CDR2 SQIVND (reference sequence).

This sequence joins TRBV5-1 and TRBJ2-2; 9 bases match TRBD2. Germline V lookup: CDR1 SGHRS, CDR2 YFSETQ. The CDR3 extends over 18 amino acids. The V and J ends lost 0 bases and 4 bases, in that order; junction bases with no gene match: 10. The CDR3 loop reads CASSLAVGTSPGTGELFF. For the CDR3, the DNA is TGCGCCAGCAGCTTGGCCGTCGGGACTAGCCCGGGCACCGGGGAGCTGTTTTTT.

The rearrangement links TRBV5-1 to TRBJ2-1; the match to TRBD2 covers 15 bases. Germline V CDR1 and CDR2: SGHRS, YFSETQ. CDR3 size: 19 residues. V shed 3 bases and J 6 bases; nucleotides not matched to a gene: 13. The CDR3, as DNA: TGCGCCAGCAGCTCTCCGGGACTAGCGGGAGGTCGGCGGGTCAATGAGCAGTTCTTC. It translates to CASSSPGLAGGRRVNEQFF. Based on the CDR3 plus reference TRBV5-1 and TRBJ2-1, the full variable domain is KAGVTQTPRYLIKTRGQQVTLSCSPISGHRSVSWYQQTPGQGLQFLFEYFSETQRNKGNFPGRFSGRQFSNSRSEMNVSTLELGDSALYLCASSSPGLAGGRRVNEQFFGPGTRLTVL.